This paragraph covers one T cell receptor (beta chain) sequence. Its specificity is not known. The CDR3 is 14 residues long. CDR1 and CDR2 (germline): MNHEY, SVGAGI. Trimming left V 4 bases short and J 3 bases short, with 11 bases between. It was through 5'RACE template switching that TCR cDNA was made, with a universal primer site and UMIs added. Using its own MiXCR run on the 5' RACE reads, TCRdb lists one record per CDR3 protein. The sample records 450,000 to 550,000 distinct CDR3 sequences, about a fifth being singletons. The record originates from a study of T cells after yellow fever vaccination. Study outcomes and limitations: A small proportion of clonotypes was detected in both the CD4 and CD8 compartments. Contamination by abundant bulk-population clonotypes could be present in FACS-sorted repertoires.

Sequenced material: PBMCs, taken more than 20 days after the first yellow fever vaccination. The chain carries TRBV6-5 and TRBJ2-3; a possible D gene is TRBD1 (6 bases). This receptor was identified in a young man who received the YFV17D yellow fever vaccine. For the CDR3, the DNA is TGTGCCAGCAGTTCATTTGGACAGACAGATACGCAGTATTTT. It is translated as CASSSFGQTDTQYF.